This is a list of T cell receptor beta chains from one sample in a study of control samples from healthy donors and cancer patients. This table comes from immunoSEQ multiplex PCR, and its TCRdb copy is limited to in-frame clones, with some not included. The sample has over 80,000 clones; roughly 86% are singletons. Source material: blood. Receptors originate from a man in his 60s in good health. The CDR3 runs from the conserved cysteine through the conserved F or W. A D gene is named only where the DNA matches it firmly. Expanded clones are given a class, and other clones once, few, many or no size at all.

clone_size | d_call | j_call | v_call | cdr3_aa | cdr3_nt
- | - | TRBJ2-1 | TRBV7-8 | CASSPRSGSGLGNEQFF | TGTGCCAGCAGCCCGAGGTCTGGGTCAGGGTTGGGGAATGAGCAGTTCTTC
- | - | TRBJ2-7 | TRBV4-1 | CASSRAEESYEQYF | TGCGCCAGCAGCCGAGCGGAAGAATCCTACGAGCAGTACTTC
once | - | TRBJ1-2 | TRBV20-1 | CSPGVGSGYTF | TGCAGTCCGGGGGTGGGGAGCGGCTACACCTTC
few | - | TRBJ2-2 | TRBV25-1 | CASSPRQASNTGELFF | TGTGCCAGCAGTCCCCGTCAGGCTAGCAACACCGGGGAGCTGTTTTTT
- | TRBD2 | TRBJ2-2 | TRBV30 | CAWSVRLAGVHTGELFF | TGTGCCTGGAGTGTACGACTAGCGGGAGTTCACACCGGGGAGCTGTTTTTT
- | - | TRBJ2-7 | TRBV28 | CASSKDRAGQYF | TGTGCCAGCAGTAAGGACCGTGCGGGGCAGTACTTC
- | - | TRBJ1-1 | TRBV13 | CASSLGAENTEAFF | TGTGCCAGCAGCCTGGGTGCCGAGAACACTGAAGCTTTCTTT
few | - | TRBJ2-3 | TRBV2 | CASIVSGVTDTQYF | TGTGCCAGCATAGTCAGCGGCGTCACAGATACGCAGTATTTT
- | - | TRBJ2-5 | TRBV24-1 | CATSVAGHGETQYF | TGTGCCACCAGTGTGGCGGGACACGGCGAGACCCAGTACTTC
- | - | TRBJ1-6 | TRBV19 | CASSMGQSYNSPLHF | TGTGCCAGTAGTATGGGGCAGTCCTATAATTCACCCCTCCACTTT
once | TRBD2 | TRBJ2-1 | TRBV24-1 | CATSEHGTSGRYNEQFF | TGTGCCACCAGTGAACACGGGACTAGCGGACGCTACAATGAGCAGTTCTTC
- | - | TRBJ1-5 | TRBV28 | CAAGLVQENQPQHF | TGTGCCGCTGGTCTGGTACAGGAAAATCAGCCCCAGCATTTT
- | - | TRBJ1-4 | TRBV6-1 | CASSETSKVFF | TGTGCCAGCAGTGAAACGTCGAAGGTGTTTTTT
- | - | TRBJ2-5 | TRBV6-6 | CASSRDRPETQYF | TGTGCCAGCAGCCGCGACAGGCCAGAGACCCAGTACTTC
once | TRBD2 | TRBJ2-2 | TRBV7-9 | CASSSELLAGAGELFF | TGTGCCAGCAGCTCCGAACTACTAGCGGGTGCCGGGGAGCTGTTTTTT
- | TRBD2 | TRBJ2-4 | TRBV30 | CAWSAQGRLEMTSGGAVLTNIQYF | TGTGCCTGGAGTGCACAGGGACGGCTAGAGATGACTAGCGGGGGGGCCGTGTTAACAAACATTCAGTACTTC
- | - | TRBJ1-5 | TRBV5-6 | CASSRGNILTGPQHF | TGTGCCAGCAGCAGGGGTAATATACTCACGGGGCCCCAGCATTTT
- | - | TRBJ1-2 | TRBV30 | CAWRRSPQDVYGYTF | TGTGCCTGGAGGCGTTCCCCACAGGATGTCTATGGCTACACCTTC
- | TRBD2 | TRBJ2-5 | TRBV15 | CATSRGGETQYF | TGTGCCACCAGCAGGGGGGGGGAGACCCAGTACTTC
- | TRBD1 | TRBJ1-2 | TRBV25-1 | CASSELTGTANYGYTF | TGTGCCAGCAGTGAACTGACCGGGACAGCTAACTATGGCTACACCTTC
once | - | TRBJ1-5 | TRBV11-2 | CASSLGRNQPQHF | TGTGCCAGCAGCTTGGGCAGGAATCAGCCCCAGCATTTT
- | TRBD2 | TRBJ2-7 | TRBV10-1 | CASSEYSPAGLFYEQYF | TGCGCCAGCAGTGAGTACTCTCCAGCGGGACTCTTCTACGAGCAGTACTTC
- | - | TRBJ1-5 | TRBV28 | CASVRGGRVNQPQHF | TGTGCCAGCGTTCGGGGTGGACGGGTCAATCAGCCCCAGCATTTT
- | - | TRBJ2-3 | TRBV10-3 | CAISESANTQYF | TGTGCCATCAGTGAGTCTGCGAATACGCAGTATTTT
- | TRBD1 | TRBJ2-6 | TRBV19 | CASSIYLGLTGSRSGANVLTF | TGTGCCAGTAGTATTTATCTGGGGCTGACAGGGTCTAGGTCTGGGGCCAACGTCCTGACTTTC
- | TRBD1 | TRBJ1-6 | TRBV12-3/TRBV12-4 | CASKVTGHSPLHF | TGTGCCAGCAAGGTGACAGGGCATTCACCCCTCCACTTT
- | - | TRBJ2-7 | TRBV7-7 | CAIPWEVVQHRSYEQYF | TGTGCTATCCCCTGGGAGGTGGTACAACACCGCTCCTACGAGCAGTACTTC
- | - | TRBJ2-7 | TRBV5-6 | CASSPPEGAAYEQYF | TGTGCCAGCAGCCCCCCGGAGGGGGCTGCCTACGAGCAGTACTTC
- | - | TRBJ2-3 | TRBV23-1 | CASTLRVGRGRPPTDTQYF | TGCGCCAGCACCTTGAGAGTGGGACGGGGGCGACCTCCCACAGATACGCAGTATTTT
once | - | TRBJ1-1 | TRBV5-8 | CASSFGVTNTEAFF | TGTGCCAGCAGCTTTGGTGTTACGAACACTGAAGCTTTCTTT
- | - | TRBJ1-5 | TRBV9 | CASSVGEQSGWPQHF | TGTGCCAGCAGCGTAGGAGAGCAGTCTGGTTGGCCCCAGCATTTT
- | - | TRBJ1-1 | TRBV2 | CASNSGGGFSEAFF | TGTGCCAGCAATTCCGGGGGAGGTTTTTCTGAAGCTTTCTTT
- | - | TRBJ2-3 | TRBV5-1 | CASSLMTVTDTQYF | TGCGCCAGCAGCCTAATGACAGTCACAGATACGCAGTATTTT
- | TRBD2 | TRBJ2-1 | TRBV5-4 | CASSSLTSGRMNEQFF | TGTGCCAGCAGCTCCCTAACTAGCGGGAGAATGAATGAGCAGTTCTTC
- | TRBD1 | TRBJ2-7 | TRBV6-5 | CASSYSNLGQAYEQYF | TGTGCCAGCAGTTACTCGAATCTGGGACAGGCCTACGAGCAGTACTTC
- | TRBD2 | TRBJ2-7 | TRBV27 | CASSLAGAGEQYF | TGTGCCAGCAGCCTAGCGGGGGCGGGGGAGCAGTACTTC
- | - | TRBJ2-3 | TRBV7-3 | CASSSSYTDTQYF | TGTGCCAGCAGTTCCTCCTACACAGATACGCAGTATTTT
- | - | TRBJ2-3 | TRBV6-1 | CASSARGGSSTDTQYF | TGTGCCAGCAGTGCGAGGGGGGGCTCTAGCACAGATACGCAGTATTTT
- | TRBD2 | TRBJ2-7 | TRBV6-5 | CASTLAGGLTYEQYF | TGTGCCAGCACCCTAGCGGGAGGTCTTACCTACGAGCAGTACTTC
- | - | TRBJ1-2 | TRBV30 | CAWSVGPIYGYTF | TGTGCCTGGAGTGTAGGTCCCATCTATGGCTACACCTTC
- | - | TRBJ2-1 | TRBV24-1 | CATSSPEVGGLHEQFF | TGTGCCACCAGTTCACCGGAGGTAGGGGGATTGCATGAGCAGTTCTTC
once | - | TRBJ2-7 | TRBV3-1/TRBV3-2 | CASSQESSYEQYF | TGTGCCAGCAGCCAAGAAAGCAGCTACGAGCAGTACTTC
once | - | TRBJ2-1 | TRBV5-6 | CASTNWEGAGYNEQFF | TGTGCCAGCACCAATTGGGAGGGGGCGGGATACAATGAGCAGTTCTTC
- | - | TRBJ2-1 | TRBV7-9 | CASSPDRLDRNEQFF | TGTGCCAGCAGCCCAGACAGGCTGGATCGGAATGAGCAGTTCTTC
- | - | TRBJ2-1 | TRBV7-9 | CASSLAGDSNRDNEQFF | TGTGCCAGCAGCTTAGCGGGGGACTCGAATCGCGACAATGAGCAGTTCTTC
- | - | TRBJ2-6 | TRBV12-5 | CASGLQISDSGANVLTF | TGTGCTAGTGGTTTGCAAATATCTGACTCTGGGGCCAACGTCCTGACTTTC
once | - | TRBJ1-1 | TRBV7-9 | CASSLGPGKNTEAFF | TGTGCCAGCAGCTTAGGACCGGGGAAGAACACTGAAGCTTTCTTT